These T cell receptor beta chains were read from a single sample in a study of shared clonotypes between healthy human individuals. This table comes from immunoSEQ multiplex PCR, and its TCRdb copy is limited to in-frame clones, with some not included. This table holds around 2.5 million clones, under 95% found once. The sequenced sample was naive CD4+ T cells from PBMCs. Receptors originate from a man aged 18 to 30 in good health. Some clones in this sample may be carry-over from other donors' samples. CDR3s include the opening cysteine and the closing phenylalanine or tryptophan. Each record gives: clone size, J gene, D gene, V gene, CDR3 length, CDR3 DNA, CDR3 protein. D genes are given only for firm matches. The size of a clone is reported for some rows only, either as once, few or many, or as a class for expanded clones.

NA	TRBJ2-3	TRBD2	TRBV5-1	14	TGCGCCAGCAGCTTCGGGACTACCGCAGATACGCAGTATTTT	CASSFGTTADTQYF
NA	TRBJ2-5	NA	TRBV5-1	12	TGCGCCAGCAGCGCCCCTCAAGAGACCCAGTACTTC	CASSAPQETQYF
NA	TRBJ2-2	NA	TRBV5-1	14	TGCGCCAGCCGCGAGGGAGTGAACACCGGGGAGCTGTTTTTT	CASREGVNTGELFF
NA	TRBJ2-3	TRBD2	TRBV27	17	TGTGCCACCAGACTAGCGGGAGATTGGGGGGACACAGATACGCAGTATTTT	CATRLAGDWGDTDTQYF
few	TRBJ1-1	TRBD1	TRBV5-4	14	TGTGCCAGCAGCTTGGACAGGGGGAACACTGAAGCTTTCTTT	CASSLDRGNTEAFF
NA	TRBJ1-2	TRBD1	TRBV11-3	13	TGTGCCAGCAGCTTTGGACAGGGGTATGGCTACACCTTC	CASSFGQGYGYTF
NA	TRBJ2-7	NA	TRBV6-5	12	TGTGCCAGCAGTTTTAAGGGGTACGAGCAGTACTTC	CASSFKGYEQYF
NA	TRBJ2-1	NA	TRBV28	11	TGTGCCAGCATGGGATACAATGAGCAGTTCTTC	CASMGYNEQFF
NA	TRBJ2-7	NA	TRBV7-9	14	TGTGCCAGCAGCTTATATGCCAGTACCTACGAGCAGTACTTC	CASSLYASTYEQYF
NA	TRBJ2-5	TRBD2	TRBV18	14	TGTGCCAGCTCACCAGGGACTAGGAGGGAGACCCAGTACTTC	CASSPGTRRETQYF
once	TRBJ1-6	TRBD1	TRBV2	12	TGTGCCAGCAGGGACAGGGGTTCACCCCTCCACTTT	CASRDRGSPLHF
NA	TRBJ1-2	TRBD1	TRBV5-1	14	TGCGCCAGCAGCTCGGGACAGGGGGCTTATGGCTACACCTTC	CASSSGQGAYGYTF
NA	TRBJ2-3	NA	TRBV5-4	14	TGTGCCAGCAGCCGGGGGTTAGCTGAGGATACGCAGTATTTT	CASSRGLAEDTQYF
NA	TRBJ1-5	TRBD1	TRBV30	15	TGTGCCTGCGAAGCACAGGGGCGGAAGGGTCAGCCCCAGCATTTT	CACEAQGRKGQPQHF
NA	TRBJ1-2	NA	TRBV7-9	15	TGTGCCAGCAGCTTAGCGTTTGTAGTAGCAAACGGCTACACCTTC	CASSLAFVVANGYTF
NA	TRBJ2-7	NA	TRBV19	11	TGTGCCAGTAGTGTGGCTAGCGAGCAGTACTTC	CASSVASEQYF
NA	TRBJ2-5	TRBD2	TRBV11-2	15	TGTGCCAGCAGCTTACTTCTAGCGGGAGTCGAGACCCAGTACTTC	CASSLLLAGVETQYF
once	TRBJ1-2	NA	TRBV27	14	TGTGCCAGCCACGGAGGGATACTCACCTATGGCTACACCTTC	CASHGGILTYGYTF
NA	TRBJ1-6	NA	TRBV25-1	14	TGTGCCAGCAGTCGGAGCTCCTATAATTCACCCCTCCACTTT	CASSRSSYNSPLHF
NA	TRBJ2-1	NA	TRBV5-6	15	TGTGCCAGCAGCTTGTCTAGAGGGCCCGGCGATGAGCAGTTCTTC	CASSLSRGPGDEQFF
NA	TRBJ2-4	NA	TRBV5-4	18	TGTGCCAGCAGCTATTGGGGTGGACGCAGCCTAGCCAAAAACATTCAGTACTTC	CASSYWGGRSLAKNIQYF
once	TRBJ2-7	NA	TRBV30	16	TGTGCCTGGAGTGTACAATGGGGCAGTCTAGGGGTCGAGCAGTACTTC	CAWSVQWGSLGVEQYF
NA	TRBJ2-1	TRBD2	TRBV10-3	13	TGTGCCATCGGGACTAGCGGGAGAAACGAGCAGTTCTTC	CAIGTSGRNEQFF
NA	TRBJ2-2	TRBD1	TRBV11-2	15	TGTGCCAGCAGCTTAGCAGGGGGCGAAACCGGGGAGCTGTTTTTT	CASSLAGGETGELFF
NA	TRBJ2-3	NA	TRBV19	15	TGTGCCAGTAGTATAGGGGGGCGCAACACAGATACGCAGTATTTT	CASSIGGRNTDTQYF
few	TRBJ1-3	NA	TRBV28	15	TGTGCCAGCAGCCCTGGAGATCTCTCTGGAAACACCATATATTTT	CASSPGDLSGNTIYF
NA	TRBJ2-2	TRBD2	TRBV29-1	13	TGCAGTGCGGGGGGTCAGAACACCGGGGAGCTGTTTTTT	CSAGGQNTGELFF
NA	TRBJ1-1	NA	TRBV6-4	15	TGTGCCAGCACTAGAGACAGAAACATGAACACTGAAGCTTTCTTT	CASTRDRNMNTEAFF
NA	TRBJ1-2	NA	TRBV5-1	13	TGCGCCAGCAGCTTGGTAGCGGATGGCGGCTACACCTTC	CASSLVADGGYTF
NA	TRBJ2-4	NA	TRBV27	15	TGTGCCAGCAGTTTCGCGGACGTTTACAAAAACATTCAGTACTTC	CASSFADVYKNIQYF
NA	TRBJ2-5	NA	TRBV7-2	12	TGTGCCAGCAGCTTAGACGGAGAGACCCAGTACTTC	CASSLDGETQYF
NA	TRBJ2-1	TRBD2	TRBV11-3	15	TGTGCCAGCAGCTCCCGACTAGCGGGTTACAATGAGCAGTTCTTC	CASSSRLAGYNEQFF
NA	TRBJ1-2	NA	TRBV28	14	TGTGCCAGCAGTTTCGGCCAAGCTAACTATGGCTACACCTTC	CASSFGQANYGYTF
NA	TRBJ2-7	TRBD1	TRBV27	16	TGTGCCAGCAGCCGACAGGGGCCTGGTAGTTCCTACGAGCAGTACTTC	CASSRQGPGSSYEQYF
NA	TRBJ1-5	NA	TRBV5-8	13	TGTGCCAGCAGCTCTTATAGCAATCAGCCCCAGCATTTT	CASSSYSNQPQHF
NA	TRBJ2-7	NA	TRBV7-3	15	TGTGCCAGCAGCTTACTGGGGACGACCCCGGGGGAGCAGTACTTC	CASSLLGTTPGEQYF
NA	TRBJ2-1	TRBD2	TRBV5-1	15	TGCGCCAGCAGCTCACTAGCGGGATTGATTGATGAGCAGTTCTTC	CASSSLAGLIDEQFF
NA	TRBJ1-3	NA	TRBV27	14	TGTGCCAGCAGTCCAACCTACTCTGGAAACACCATATATTTT	CASSPTYSGNTIYF
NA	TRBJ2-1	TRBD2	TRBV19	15	TGTGCCAGTAGTATTAGCGGGACCACCTACAATGAGCAGTTCTTC	CASSISGTTYNEQFF
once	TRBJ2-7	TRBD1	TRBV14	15	TGTGCCAGCAGCTTTAACAGGGGGACCTCCTACGAGCAGTACTTC	CASSFNRGTSYEQYF
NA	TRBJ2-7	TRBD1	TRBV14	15	TGTGCCAGCAGTTACGTCGACAGGGGGGCCTACGAGCAGTACTTC	CASSYVDRGAYEQYF
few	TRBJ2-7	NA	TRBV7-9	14	TGTGCCAGCAGCTTAGGTGGGACATTCTACGAGCAGTACTTC	CASSLGGTFYEQYF
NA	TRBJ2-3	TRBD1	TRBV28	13	TGTGCCAGCAGTTCGACAGGGGAAGGTACGCAGTATTTT	CASSSTGEGTQYF
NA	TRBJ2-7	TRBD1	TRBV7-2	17	TGTGCCAGCAGAATAACACCGGGACAGGGGACCTCCTACGAGCAGTACTTC	CASRITPGQGTSYEQYF
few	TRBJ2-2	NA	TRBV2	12	TGTGCCAGCAGTCGGACAGCCGGGGAGCTGTTTTTT	CASSRTAGELFF
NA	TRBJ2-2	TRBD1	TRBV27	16	TGTGCCAGCAGAGGGACAGGGGGACTCACCACCGGGGAGCTGTTTTTT	CASRGTGGLTTGELFF